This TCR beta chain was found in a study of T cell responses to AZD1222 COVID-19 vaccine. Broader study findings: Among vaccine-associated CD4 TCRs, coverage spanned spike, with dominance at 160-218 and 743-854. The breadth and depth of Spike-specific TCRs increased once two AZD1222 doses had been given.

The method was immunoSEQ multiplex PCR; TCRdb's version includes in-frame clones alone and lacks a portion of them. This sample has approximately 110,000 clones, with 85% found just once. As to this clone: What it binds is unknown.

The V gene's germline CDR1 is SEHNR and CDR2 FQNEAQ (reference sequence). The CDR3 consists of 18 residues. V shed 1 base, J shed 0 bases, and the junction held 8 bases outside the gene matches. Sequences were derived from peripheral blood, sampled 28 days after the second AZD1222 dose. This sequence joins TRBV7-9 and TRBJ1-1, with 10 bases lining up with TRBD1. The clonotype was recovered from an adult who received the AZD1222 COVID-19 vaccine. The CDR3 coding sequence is TGTGCCAGCAGCTTAGGGGACGGGACAGGGGCCATGAACACTGAAGCTTTCTTT. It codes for CASSLGDGTGAMNTEAFF. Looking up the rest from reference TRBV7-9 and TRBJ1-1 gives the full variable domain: DTGVSQNPRHKITKRGQNVTFRCDPISEHNRLYWYRQTLGQGPEFLTYFQNEAQLEKSRLLSDRFSAERPKGSFSTLEIQRTEQGDSAMYLCASSLGDGTGAMNTEAFFGQGTRLTVV.